This T cell receptor (beta chain) came from a study of T cell responses to AZD1222 COVID-19 vaccine. In the study overall: Pooling covered second doses at about 4 or about 12 weeks.

Sequencing was performed with immunoSEQ multiplex PCR; in TCRdb, only in-frame clones are kept and a portion is missing. This sample has over 100,000 clones, with approximately 90% found just once. The V end was cut by 8 bases, the J end by 2 bases, with 19 bases between. The CDR3 has 15 residues. The sequencing here drew on peripheral blood, taken on day 0 of AZD1222 vaccination. This TCR derives from an adult in good health. The chain couples TRBV23-1 to TRBJ2-7; D is unresolved. TRBV23-1 is recorded as an ORF, its role being uncertain. The CDR3 sequence: CASGLGRAKTYEQYF. CDR3 in DNA: TGCGCCAGCGGCCTAGGACGGGCCAAGACCTACGAGCAGTACTTC.